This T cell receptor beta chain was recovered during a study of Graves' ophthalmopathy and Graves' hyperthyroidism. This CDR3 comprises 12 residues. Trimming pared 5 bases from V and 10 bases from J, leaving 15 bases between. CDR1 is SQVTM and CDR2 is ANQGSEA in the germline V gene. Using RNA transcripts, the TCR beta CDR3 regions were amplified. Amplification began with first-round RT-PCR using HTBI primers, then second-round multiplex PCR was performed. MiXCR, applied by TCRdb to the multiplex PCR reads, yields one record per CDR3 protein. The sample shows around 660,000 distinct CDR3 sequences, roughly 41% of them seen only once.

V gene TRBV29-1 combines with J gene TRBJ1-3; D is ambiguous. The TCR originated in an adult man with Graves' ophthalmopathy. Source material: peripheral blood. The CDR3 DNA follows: TGCAGCGTTAGGGCGGGCCAAGAGACCATATATTTT. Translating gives CSVRAGQETIYF.